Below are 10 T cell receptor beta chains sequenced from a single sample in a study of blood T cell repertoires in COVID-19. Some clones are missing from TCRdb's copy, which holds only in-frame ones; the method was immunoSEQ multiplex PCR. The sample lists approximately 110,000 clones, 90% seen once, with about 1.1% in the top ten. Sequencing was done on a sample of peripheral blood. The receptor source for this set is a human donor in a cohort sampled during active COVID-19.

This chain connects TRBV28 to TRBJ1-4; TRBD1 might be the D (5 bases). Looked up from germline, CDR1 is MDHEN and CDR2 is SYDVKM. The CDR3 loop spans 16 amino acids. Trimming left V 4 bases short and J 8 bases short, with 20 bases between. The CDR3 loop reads CASSSPRTRAFEKLFF. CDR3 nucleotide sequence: TGTGCCAGCAGTTCCCCGAGAACCAGGGCATTCGAAAAACTGTTTTTT.

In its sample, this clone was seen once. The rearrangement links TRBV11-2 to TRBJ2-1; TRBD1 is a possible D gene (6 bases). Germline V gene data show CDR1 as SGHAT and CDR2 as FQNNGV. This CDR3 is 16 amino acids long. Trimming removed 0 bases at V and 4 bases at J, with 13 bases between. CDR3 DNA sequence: TGTGCCAGCAGCTTAGAAGGCTCTACAGGGTACAATGAGCAGTTCTTC. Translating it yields CASSLEGSTGYNEQFF.

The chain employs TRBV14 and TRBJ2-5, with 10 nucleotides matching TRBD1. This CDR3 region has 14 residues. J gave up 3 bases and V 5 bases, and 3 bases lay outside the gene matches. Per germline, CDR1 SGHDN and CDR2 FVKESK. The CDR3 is CASSWGQGKETQYF. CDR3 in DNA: TGTGCCAGCAGCTGGGGACAGGGGAAAGAGACCCAGTACTTC.

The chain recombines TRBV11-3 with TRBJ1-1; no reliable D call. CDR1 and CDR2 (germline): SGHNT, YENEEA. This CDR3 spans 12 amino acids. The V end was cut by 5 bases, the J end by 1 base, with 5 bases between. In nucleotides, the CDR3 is TGTGCCAGCAGCCAACAGAACACTGAAGCTTTCTTT. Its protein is CASSQQNTEAFF.

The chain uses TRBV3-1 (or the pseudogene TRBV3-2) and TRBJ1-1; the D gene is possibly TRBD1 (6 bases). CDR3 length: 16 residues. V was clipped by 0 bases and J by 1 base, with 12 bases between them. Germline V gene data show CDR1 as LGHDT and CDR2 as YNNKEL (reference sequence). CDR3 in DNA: TGTGCCAGCAGCCAAGAGTTAGGACAGAAGAACACTGAAGCTTTCTTT. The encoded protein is CASSQELGQKNTEAFF.

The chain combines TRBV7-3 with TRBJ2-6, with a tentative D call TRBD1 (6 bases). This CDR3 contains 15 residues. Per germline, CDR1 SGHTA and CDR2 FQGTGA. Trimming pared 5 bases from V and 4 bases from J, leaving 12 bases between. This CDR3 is CASSLGQPGANVLTF. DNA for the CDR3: TGTGCCAGCAGCCTTGGACAGCCAGGGGCCAACGTCCTGACTTTC.

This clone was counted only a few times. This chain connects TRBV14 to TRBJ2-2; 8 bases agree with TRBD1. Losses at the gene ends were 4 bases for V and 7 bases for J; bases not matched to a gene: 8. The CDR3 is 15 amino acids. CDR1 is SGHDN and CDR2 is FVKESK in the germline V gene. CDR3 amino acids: CASSLRQGRSGELFF. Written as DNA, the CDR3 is TGTGCCAGCAGCCTCAGACAGGGGCGTAGCGGGGAGCTGTTTTTT.

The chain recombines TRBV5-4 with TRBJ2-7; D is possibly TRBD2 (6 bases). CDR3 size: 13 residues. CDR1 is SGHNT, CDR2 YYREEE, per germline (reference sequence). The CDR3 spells CASGLASNYEQYF. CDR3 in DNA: TGTGCAAGCGGTCTAGCGTCCAACTACGAGCAGTACTTC.

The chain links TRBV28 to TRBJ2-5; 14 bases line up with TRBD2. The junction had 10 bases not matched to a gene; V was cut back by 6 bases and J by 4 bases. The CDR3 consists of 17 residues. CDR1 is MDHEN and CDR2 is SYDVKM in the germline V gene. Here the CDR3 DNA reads TGTGCCAGCAGGCCCGGACTAGCGGGAGGCTGGGGAGAGACCCAGTACTTC. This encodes CASRPGLAGGWGETQYF.

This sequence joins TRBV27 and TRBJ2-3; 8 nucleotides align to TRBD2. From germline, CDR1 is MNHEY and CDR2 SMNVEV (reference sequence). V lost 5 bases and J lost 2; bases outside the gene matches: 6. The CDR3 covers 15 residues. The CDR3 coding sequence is TGTGCCAGCAGTGATAGCGGGGTAGTCACAGATACGCAGTATTTT. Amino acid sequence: CASSDSGVVTDTQYF.